The clone carrying this T cell receptor beta chain came up many times. Its antigen is currently unknown. This sample is drawn from a study of breast tumors, draining lymph nodes, adjacent tissues. Overall study findings and caveats: The lymph node origin of tumor T cells was framed as consistent with a hypothesis, not demonstrated.

Germline V gives CDR1 SGDLS, CDR2 YYNGEE. The CDR3 totals 14 residues. V was cut by 0 bases and J by 8 bases, with 11 bases left in between. TCRdb called the multiplex PCR reads again in MiXCR, with one record for every CDR3 protein. Counted here are approximately 13,000 distinct CDR3 sequences, around 57% occurring once; the ten biggest clones make up roughly 30%. Sequencing was performed on tumor-adjacent breast tissue. The V and J genes are TRBV9 and TRBJ1-4; unclear D gene. The receptor comes from a female donor with breast cancer. Some clones in this sample may be carry-over from other donors' samples. CDR3 bases: TGTGCCAGCAGCGTAGAAGGACGGATGGAAAAACTGTTTTTT. Translated: CASSVEGRMEKLFF.